This record covers a single T cell receptor (beta chain). A single base separates this from a much larger clone, so it may be a read error. The entry originates in a study of T-cell reconstitution after alpha-beta-depleted transplantation in children. The V end was cut by 6 bases, the J end by 5 bases, with 8 bases between. This CDR3 region has 12 residues. CDR1 and CDR2 from the germline V gene are MNHNS and SASEGT. Unique molecular identifiers featured in how the TCRbeta library was prepared. MiXCR, applied by TCRdb to the PCR reads, yields one record per CDR3 protein. The profile shows hundreds of thousands of distinct CDR3 sequences, around a sixth of them singletons.

The clonotype comes from a human donor who donated a stem cell graft to a child with acute myeloid leukemia. The input for sequencing was PBMCs from the stem cell graft donor, taken from the stem cell graft. The chain employs TRBV6-1 and TRBJ2-1; D not resolved. CDR3 DNA sequence: TGTGCCAGCAGGGATGGACACAATGAGCAGTTCTTC. Its protein product is CASRDGHNEQFF.